Listed below are T cell receptor beta chains from one sample, sequenced in a study of blood T cells in healthy people across ages. TCRdb re-called the 5' RACE reads through MiXCR, storing one row per CDR3 protein. The sample lists some 760,000 distinct CDR3 sequences, roughly 25% occurring once. The sample was also reused in another study, on T cells of mothers and their children.

What was sequenced was blood. The receptors derive from a boy younger than 18 in good health. CDR3s leave out the opening cysteine and the closing phenylalanine or tryptophan.

v_gene: TRBV2; j_gene: TRBJ2-4; CDR3aa: ASSDRLRRSKNIQY
v_gene: TRBV5-5; j_gene: TRBJ2-3; CDR3aa: ASSSYNRASTDTQY
v_gene: TRBV2; j_gene: .; CDR3aa: ASSRDRGRSEQF
v_gene: TRBV28; j_gene: TRBJ2-7; CDR3aa: ASSSGNIYEQY
v_gene: TRBV29-1; j_gene: TRBJ2-7; CDR3aa: SAFIGSYEQY
v_gene: TRBV12-3/TRBV12-4; j_gene: TRBJ2-3; CDR3aa: ASSLAPESDTQY
v_gene: TRBV4-3; j_gene: TRBJ1-2; CDR3aa: ASSQDLTAHGYT
v_gene: TRBV29-1; j_gene: TRBJ2-7; CDR3aa: SVAGQGAIVYEQY
v_gene: TRBV10-2; j_gene: TRBJ2-4; CDR3aa: ASSDIAKNIQY
v_gene: TRBV20-1; j_gene: TRBJ2-3; CDR3aa: SNRDPSTDTQY
v_gene: TRBV27; j_gene: TRBJ2-5; CDR3aa: ASSLSWGLYQETQY
v_gene: TRBV7-2; j_gene: TRBJ2-6; CDR3aa: ASSVSSGANVLT
v_gene: TRBV10-3; j_gene: .; CDR3aa: AIRSRDGFNEQF
v_gene: TRBV21-1; j_gene: TRBJ2-7; CDR3aa: ASSKGEGCTYEQY
v_gene: TRBV29-1; j_gene: TRBJ1-1; CDR3aa: SADPGGTEAF
v_gene: TRBV11-2; j_gene: TRBJ2-2; CDR3aa: ASSKSGRVFTGELF
v_gene: TRBV5-1; j_gene: TRBJ1-1; CDR3aa: ASSIGQGRTEAF
v_gene: TRBV20-1; j_gene: TRBJ2-3; CDR3aa: SARGGGGETDTQY
v_gene: TRBV5-1; j_gene: TRBJ2-3; CDR3aa: ASSLEAGRTDTQY
v_gene: TRBV12-3/TRBV12-4; j_gene: TRBJ2-1; CDR3aa: ASSWIAANEQF
v_gene: TRBV28; j_gene: TRBJ1-1; CDR3aa: ASSLYRELGNTEAF
v_gene: TRBV10-3; j_gene: TRBJ2-7; CDR3aa: AISHTGTGGEQY
v_gene: TRBV29-1; j_gene: TRBJ2-2; CDR3aa: SVGSTGRGTGELF
v_gene: TRBV29-1; j_gene: TRBJ2-2; CDR3aa: SVASVNTGELF
v_gene: TRBV20-1; j_gene: TRBJ2-7; CDR3aa: SARDLASGASYEQY
v_gene: TRBV20-1; j_gene: TRBJ2-3; CDR3aa: SAARPGGTDTQY
v_gene: TRBV4-1; j_gene: TRBJ1-6; CDR3aa: ASSQVTGNSPLH
v_gene: TRBV18; j_gene: TRBJ2-1; CDR3aa: ASSPRLADYNEQF
v_gene: TRBV5-1; j_gene: .; CDR3aa: ASSLSSSGVYEQY
v_gene: TRBV5-1; j_gene: TRBJ2-5; CDR3aa: ASSENVYQETQY
v_gene: TRBV7-2; j_gene: TRBJ2-7; CDR3aa: ASSLAHGLSYEQY
v_gene: TRBV12-3/TRBV12-4; j_gene: .; CDR3aa: ASSPDRGSYEQF
v_gene: TRBV29-1; j_gene: TRBJ2-1; CDR3aa: SVELTSSYNEQF
v_gene: TRBV12-3/TRBV12-4; j_gene: TRBJ1-2; CDR3aa: ASSLIGWGYT
v_gene: TRBV20-1; j_gene: TRBJ2-1; CDR3aa: SARRKRTSGYNEQF
v_gene: TRBV12-3/TRBV12-4; j_gene: TRBJ1-1; CDR3aa: ASSLREIEAF
v_gene: TRBV4-3; j_gene: TRBJ1-4; CDR3aa: ASSQDRTSVDEKPF
v_gene: TRBV29-1; j_gene: TRBJ2-5; CDR3aa: SVEVRVRETQY
v_gene: TRBV2; j_gene: TRBJ1-1; CDR3aa: ASRGDSVNTEAF
v_gene: TRBV2; j_gene: TRBJ2-7; CDR3aa: ASSELTTYEQY
v_gene: TRBV3-1; j_gene: .; CDR3aa: ASSRPGVSYEQY
v_gene: TRBV20-1; j_gene: TRBJ2-2; CDR3aa: SARDLAGGAGELF
v_gene: TRBV20-1; j_gene: TRBJ1-4; CDR3aa: SARQEGEGTPRNEKLF
v_gene: TRBV12-3/TRBV12-4; j_gene: TRBJ2-2; CDR3aa: ASRSGTDPTGELF
v_gene: TRBV20-1; j_gene: TRBJ2-3; CDR3aa: SARASGLTDTQY
v_gene: TRBV19; j_gene: TRBJ2-5; CDR3aa: ASSTDRGHAQY
v_gene: TRBV29-1; j_gene: TRBJ2-3; CDR3aa: SISIAGDPTDTQY
v_gene: TRBV7-6; j_gene: TRBJ2-5; CDR3aa: ASSLSRTQSAQY